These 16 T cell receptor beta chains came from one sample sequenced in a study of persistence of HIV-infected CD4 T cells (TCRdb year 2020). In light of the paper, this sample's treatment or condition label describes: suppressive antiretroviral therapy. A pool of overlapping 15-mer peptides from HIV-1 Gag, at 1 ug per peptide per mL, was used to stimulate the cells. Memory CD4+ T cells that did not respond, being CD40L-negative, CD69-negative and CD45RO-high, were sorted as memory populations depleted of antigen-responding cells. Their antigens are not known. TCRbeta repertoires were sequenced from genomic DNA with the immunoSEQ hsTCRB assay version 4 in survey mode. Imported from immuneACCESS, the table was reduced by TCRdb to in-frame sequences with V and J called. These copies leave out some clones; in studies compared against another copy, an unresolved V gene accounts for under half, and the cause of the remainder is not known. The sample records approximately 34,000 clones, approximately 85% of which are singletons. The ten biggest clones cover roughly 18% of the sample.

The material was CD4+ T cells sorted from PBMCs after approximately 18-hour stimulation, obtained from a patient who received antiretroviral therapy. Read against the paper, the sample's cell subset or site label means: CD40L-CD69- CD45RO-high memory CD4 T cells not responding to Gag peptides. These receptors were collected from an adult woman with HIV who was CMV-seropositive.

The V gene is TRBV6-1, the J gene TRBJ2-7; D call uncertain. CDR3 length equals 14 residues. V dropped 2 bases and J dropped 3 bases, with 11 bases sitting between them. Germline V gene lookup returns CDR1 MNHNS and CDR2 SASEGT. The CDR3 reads CASSENTRNYEQYF. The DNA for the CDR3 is TGTGCCAGCAGTGAAAATACAAGAAACTACGAGCAGTACTTC.

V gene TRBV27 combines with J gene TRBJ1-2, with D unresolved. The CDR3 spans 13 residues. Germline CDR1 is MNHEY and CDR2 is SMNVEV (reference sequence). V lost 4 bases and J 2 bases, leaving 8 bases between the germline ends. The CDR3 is CASSSGPNYGYTF. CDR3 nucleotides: TGTGCCAGCAGTTCCGGTCCCAACTATGGCTACACCTTC.

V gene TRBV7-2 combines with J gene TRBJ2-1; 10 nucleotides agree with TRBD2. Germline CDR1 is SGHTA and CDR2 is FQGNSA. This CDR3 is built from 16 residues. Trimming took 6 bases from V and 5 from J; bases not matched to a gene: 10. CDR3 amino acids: CASRPPSSGSHNEQFF. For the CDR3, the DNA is TGTGCCAGCAGGCCCCCCTCTAGCGGGAGCCACAATGAGCAGTTCTTC.

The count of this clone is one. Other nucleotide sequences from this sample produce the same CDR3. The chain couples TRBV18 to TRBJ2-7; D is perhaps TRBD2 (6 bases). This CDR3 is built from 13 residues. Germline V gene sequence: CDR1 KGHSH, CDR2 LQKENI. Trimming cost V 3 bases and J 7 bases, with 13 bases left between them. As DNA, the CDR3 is TGTGCCAGCTCACCGGGGGAGGCGGGGGAGCAGTACTTC. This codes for CASSPGEAGEQYF. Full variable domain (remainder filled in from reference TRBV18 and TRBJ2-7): NAGVMQNPRHLVRRRGQEARLRCSPMKGHSHVYWYRQLPEEGLKFMVYLQKENIIDESGMPKERFSAEFPKEGPSILRIQQVVRGDSAAYFCASSPGEAGEQYFGPGTRLTVT.

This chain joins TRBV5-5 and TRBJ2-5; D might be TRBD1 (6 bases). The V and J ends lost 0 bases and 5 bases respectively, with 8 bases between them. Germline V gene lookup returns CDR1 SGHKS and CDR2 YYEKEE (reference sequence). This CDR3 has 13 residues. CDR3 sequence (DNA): TGTGCCAGCAGCTTGGGGGGGCAGGAGACCCAGTACTTC. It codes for CASSLGGQETQYF.

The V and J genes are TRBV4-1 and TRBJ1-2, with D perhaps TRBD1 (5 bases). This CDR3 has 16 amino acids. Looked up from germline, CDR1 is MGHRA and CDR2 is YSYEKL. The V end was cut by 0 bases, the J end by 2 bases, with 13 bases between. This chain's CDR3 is CASSQDLRTTNYGYTF. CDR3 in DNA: TGCGCCAGCAGCCAAGATCTTCGGACAACAAACTATGGCTACACCTTC.

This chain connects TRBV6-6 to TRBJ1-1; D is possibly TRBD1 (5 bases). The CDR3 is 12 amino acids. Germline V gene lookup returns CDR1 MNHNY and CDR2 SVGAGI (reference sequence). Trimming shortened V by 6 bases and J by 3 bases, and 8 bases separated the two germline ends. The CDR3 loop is CASRGVDTEAFF. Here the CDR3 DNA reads TGTGCCAGCAGGGGGGTGGACACTGAAGCTTTCTTT.

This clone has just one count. CDR3 amino acids: CASSASGRRADTQYF. In DNA form, the CDR3 reads TGCGCCAGCAGCGCTAGCGGGAGGAGGGCAGATACGCAGTATTTT. V and J are TRBV5-1 and TRBJ2-3; 11 bases fit TRBD2. After removal of 4 bases from V and 4 bases from J, the junction contained 5 bases not matched to a gene. CDR1 and CDR2 (germline): SGHRS, YFSETQ. The CDR3 extends over 15 amino acids.

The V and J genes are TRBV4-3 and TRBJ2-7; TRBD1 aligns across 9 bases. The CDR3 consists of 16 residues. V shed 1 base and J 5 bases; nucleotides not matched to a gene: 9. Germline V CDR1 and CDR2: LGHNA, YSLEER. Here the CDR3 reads CASSQGTGTGRNEQYF. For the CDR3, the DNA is TGCGCCAGCAGCCAAGGAACCGGGACAGGGAGGAACGAGCAGTACTTC.

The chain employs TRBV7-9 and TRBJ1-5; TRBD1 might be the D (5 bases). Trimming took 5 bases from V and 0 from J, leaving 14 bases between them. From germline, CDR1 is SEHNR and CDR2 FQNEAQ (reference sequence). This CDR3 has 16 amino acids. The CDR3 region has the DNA TGTGCCAGCAGCCCCGGGGGATCGGTTAGCAATCAGCCCCAGCATTTT. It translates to CASSPGGSVSNQPQHF.

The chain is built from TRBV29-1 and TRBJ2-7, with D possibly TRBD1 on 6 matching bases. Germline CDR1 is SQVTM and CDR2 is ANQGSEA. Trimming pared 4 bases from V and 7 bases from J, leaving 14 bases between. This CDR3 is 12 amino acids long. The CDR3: CSVGTDTREQYF. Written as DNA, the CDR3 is TGCAGCGTTGGGACAGACACAAGAGAGCAGTACTTC.

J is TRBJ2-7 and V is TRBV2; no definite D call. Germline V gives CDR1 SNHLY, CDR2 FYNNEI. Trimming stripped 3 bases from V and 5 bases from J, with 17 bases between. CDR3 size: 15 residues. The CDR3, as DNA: TGTGCCAGCAGTGATGTGGCGGCCCAGGTGCACGAGCAGTACTTC. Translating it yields CASSDVAAQVHEQYF.

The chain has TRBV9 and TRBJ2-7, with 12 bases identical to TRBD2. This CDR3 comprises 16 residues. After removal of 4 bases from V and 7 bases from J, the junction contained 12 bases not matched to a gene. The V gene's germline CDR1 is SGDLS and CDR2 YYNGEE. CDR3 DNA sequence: TGTGCCAGCAGCCCAAGGACTAGCGGGACGGTGGGGGAGCAGTACTTC. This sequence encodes CASSPRTSGTVGEQYF. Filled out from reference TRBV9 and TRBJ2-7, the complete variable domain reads DSGVTQTPKHLITATGQRVTLRCSPRSGDLSVYWYQQSLDQGLQFLIQYYNGEERAKGNILERFSAQQFPDLHSELNLSSLELGDSALYFCASSPRTSGTVGEQYFGPGTRLTVT.

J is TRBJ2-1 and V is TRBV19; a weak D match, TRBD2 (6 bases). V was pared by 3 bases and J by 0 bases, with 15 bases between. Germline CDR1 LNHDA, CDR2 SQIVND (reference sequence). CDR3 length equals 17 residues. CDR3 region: CASSISSGVSSYNEQFF. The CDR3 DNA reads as TGTGCCAGTAGTATTAGCTCGGGAGTGAGCTCCTACAATGAGCAGTTCTTC.

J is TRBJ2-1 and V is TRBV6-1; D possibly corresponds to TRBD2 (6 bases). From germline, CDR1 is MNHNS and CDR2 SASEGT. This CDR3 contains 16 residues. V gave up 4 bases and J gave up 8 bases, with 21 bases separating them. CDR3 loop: CASSVGSWDSEYEQFF. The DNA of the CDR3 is TGTGCCAGCAGTGTGGGATCGTGGGACTCGGAATATGAGCAGTTCTTC.

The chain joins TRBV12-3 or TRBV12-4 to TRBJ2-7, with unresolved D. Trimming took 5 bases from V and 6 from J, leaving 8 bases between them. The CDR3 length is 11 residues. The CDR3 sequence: CASSTWPEQYF. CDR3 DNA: TGTGCCAGCAGTACATGGCCCGAGCAGTACTTC.